The source of this T cell receptor (beta chain) is a study of cytomegalovirus exposure and HLA in healthy donors. Per germline, CDR1 LNHDA and CDR2 SQIVND (reference sequence). CDR3 length: 15 residues. Trimming took 11 bases from V and 5 from J; bases not matched to a gene: 17. Regarding the study as a whole: Reported performance of the classifier showed diagnosis of cytomegalovirus status with high specificity and sensitivity.

The primer mix had 60 Vbeta and 13 Jbeta primers. Original analysis: The authors later counted some 76 million unique TCR beta chains, approximately 10 million of them shared. Assay: immunoSEQ multiplex PCR; the TCRdb copy retains only in-frame clones and omits some. Clone size and the V and J calls come from that table; the DNA yielded D and trimming. The data hold over 110,000 clones, with 65% to 85% observed a single time. About this clone: As yet, its antigen is unknown.

The clonotype comes from a male donor in good health and CMV-seronegative. The J gene is TRBJ2-7, the V gene TRBV19, with 8 nucleotides matching TRBD2. What was sequenced was PBMCs. CDR3 coding DNA: TGTGCCTCAAACCATGGCGGGAGGAGTAGGGACGAGCAGTACTTC. Translated, it gives CASNHGGRSRDEQYF.